A selection of T cell receptor beta chains follows, all from one sample in a study of blood T cell repertoires in COVID-19. TCRdb's copy holds only in-frame clones and misses some; the assay was immunoSEQ multiplex PCR. The sample lists around 280,000 clones, about 88% occurring once. The sequenced sample was peripheral blood. The source of these receptors is a young woman with COVID-19, enrolled during active disease. CDR3s include the opening cysteine and the closing phenylalanine or tryptophan. D genes are given only for firm matches. Only part of the rows carry a size: once, few, many, or a class if the clone is expanded.

j_call: TRBJ2-7
v_call: TRBV7-8
d_call: TRBD2
clone_size: -
cdr3_aa: CASSARGTSMDYEQYF
cdr3_nt: TGTGCCAGCAGCGCTAGGGGGACTAGTATGGATTACGAGCAGTACTTC

j_call: TRBJ2-1
v_call: TRBV18
d_call: -
clone_size: -
cdr3_aa: CASSPRGVYNEQFF
cdr3_nt: TGTGCCAGCTCACCACGAGGCGTCTACAATGAGCAGTTCTTC

j_call: TRBJ1-1
v_call: TRBV13
d_call: -
clone_size: few
cdr3_aa: CASSERDGLMNTEAFF
cdr3_nt: TGTGCCAGCAGCGAACGGGACGGACTAATGAACACTGAAGCTTTCTTT

j_call: TRBJ1-5
v_call: TRBV6-5
d_call: -
clone_size: -
cdr3_aa: CASKFSSNQPQHF
cdr3_nt: TGTGCCAGCAAATTCTCTAGCAATCAGCCCCAGCATTTT

j_call: TRBJ1-5
v_call: TRBV6-2/TRBV6-3
d_call: -
clone_size: -
cdr3_aa: CASSPWRVGQPQHF
cdr3_nt: TGTGCCAGCAGTCCCTGGAGGGTAGGGCAGCCCCAGCATTTT

j_call: TRBJ2-1
v_call: TRBV6-1
d_call: TRBD2
clone_size: once
cdr3_aa: CASSELAGDSYNEQFF
cdr3_nt: TGTGCCAGCAGTGAGCTAGCGGGAGACTCCTACAATGAGCAGTTCTTC

j_call: TRBJ1-2
v_call: TRBV19
d_call: TRBD1
clone_size: -
cdr3_aa: CASSQQGASGYTF
cdr3_nt: TGTGCCAGTAGTCAGCAGGGGGCGTCCGGCTACACCTTC

j_call: TRBJ2-5
v_call: TRBV4-1
d_call: -
clone_size: -
cdr3_aa: CASSQVRDTLGETQYF
cdr3_nt: TGCGCCAGCAGCCAAGTCCGGGACACTTTGGGAGAGACCCAGTACTTC

j_call: TRBJ2-3
v_call: TRBV19
d_call: TRBD1
clone_size: -
cdr3_aa: CASSLDRLEYF
cdr3_nt: TGTGCCAGTAGCCTGGACAGGCTCGAATATTTT

j_call: TRBJ1-2
v_call: TRBV18
d_call: TRBD1
clone_size: -
cdr3_aa: CASSPSRGQDFNGYTF
cdr3_nt: TGTGCCAGCTCACCCTCAAGGGGACAGGACTTCAATGGCTACACCTTC

j_call: TRBJ2-7
v_call: TRBV5-8
d_call: TRBD2
clone_size: -
cdr3_aa: CASSLVTSGRYPRTEQYF
cdr3_nt: TGTGCCAGCAGCTTGGTGACTAGCGGGAGGTATCCTCGAACCGAGCAGTACTTC

j_call: TRBJ1-2
v_call: TRBV4-1
d_call: -
clone_size: -
cdr3_aa: CASSQDRQGNYGYTF
cdr3_nt: TGCGCCAGCAGCCAAGATCGGCAGGGTAACTATGGCTACACCTTC

j_call: TRBJ2-2
v_call: TRBV19
d_call: -
clone_size: -
cdr3_aa: CATRPRVDTGELFF
cdr3_nt: TGTGCCACCCGACCCCGGGTGGACACCGGGGAGCTGTTTTTT

j_call: TRBJ2-7
v_call: TRBV7-8
d_call: -
clone_size: -
cdr3_aa: CASSLGRIEQYF
cdr3_nt: TGTGCCAGCAGCTTAGGGAGGATCGAGCAGTACTTC

j_call: TRBJ2-7
v_call: TRBV18
d_call: TRBD2
clone_size: -
cdr3_aa: CASSPPPSGYAYEQYF
cdr3_nt: TGTGCCAGCTCACCACCTCCTAGCGGATACGCCTACGAGCAGTACTTC

j_call: TRBJ1-1
v_call: TRBV19
d_call: TRBD1
clone_size: -
cdr3_aa: CASSRYVTGAKVVGAFF
cdr3_nt: TGTGCCAGTAGTAGATACGTGACAGGGGCTAAGGTTGTAGGAGCTTTCTTT

j_call: TRBJ2-7
v_call: TRBV4-2
d_call: -
clone_size: -
cdr3_aa: CASSQGRSHSYEQYF
cdr3_nt: TGTGCCAGCAGCCAAGGTCGCAGTCACTCCTACGAGCAGTACTTC

j_call: TRBJ2-7
v_call: TRBV24-1
d_call: -
clone_size: few
cdr3_aa: CATSDAGYSYEQYF
cdr3_nt: TGTGCCACCAGTGATGCGGGCTACTCCTACGAGCAGTACTTC

j_call: TRBJ2-7
v_call: TRBV7-9
d_call: -
clone_size: -
cdr3_aa: CASSLEALPAYEQYF
cdr3_nt: TGTGCCAGCAGCTTAGAAGCGCTCCCAGCCTACGAGCAGTACTTC

j_call: TRBJ1-1
v_call: TRBV6-1
d_call: TRBD1
clone_size: -
cdr3_aa: CASSEATGPSGEAFF
cdr3_nt: TGTGCCAGCAGTGAAGCGACAGGGCCTTCGGGGGAAGCTTTCTTT

j_call: TRBJ2-5
v_call: TRBV11-2
d_call: TRBD2
clone_size: -
cdr3_aa: CASSLRIAGGPETQYF
cdr3_nt: TGTGCCAGCAGCTTGCGGATAGCGGGAGGGCCAGAGACCCAGTACTTC

j_call: TRBJ1-2
v_call: TRBV13
d_call: -
clone_size: -
cdr3_aa: CASSFNYRTNYGYTF
cdr3_nt: TGTGCCAGCAGCTTCAATTACAGAACTAACTATGGCTACACCTTC

j_call: TRBJ1-5
v_call: TRBV2
d_call: -
clone_size: -
cdr3_aa: CASSERLGGNQPQHF
cdr3_nt: TGTGCCAGCAGTGAAAGGTTGGGGGGGAATCAGCCCCAGCATTTT

j_call: TRBJ1-5
v_call: TRBV30
d_call: TRBD1
clone_size: -
cdr3_aa: CAWSPDRDYQPQHF
cdr3_nt: TGTGCCTGGAGTCCCGACAGGGACTATCAGCCCCAGCATTTT

j_call: TRBJ1-6
v_call: TRBV27
d_call: -
clone_size: -
cdr3_aa: CASSSTGLNSPLHF
cdr3_nt: TGTGCCAGCAGTTCAACAGGGCTGAATTCACCCCTCCACTTT

j_call: TRBJ2-1
v_call: TRBV10-3
d_call: -
clone_size: -
cdr3_aa: CAIKIASLSEQFF
cdr3_nt: TGTGCCATCAAGATTGCTAGCTTATCCGAGCAGTTCTTC

j_call: TRBJ1-1
v_call: TRBV18
d_call: -
clone_size: once
cdr3_aa: CASSPLSGRDTEAFF
cdr3_nt: TGTGCCAGCTCACCATTATCGGGCAGGGACACTGAAGCTTTCTTT

j_call: TRBJ2-1
v_call: TRBV6-5
d_call: TRBD2
clone_size: -
cdr3_aa: CASQSGGSSYNEQFF
cdr3_nt: TGTGCCAGCCAAAGCGGCGGGAGCTCCTACAATGAGCAGTTCTTC

j_call: TRBJ2-2
v_call: TRBV7-3
d_call: -
clone_size: -
cdr3_aa: CASSFQGYPGELFF
cdr3_nt: TGTGCCAGCAGCTTCCAGGGGTATCCCGGGGAGCTGTTTTTT

j_call: TRBJ2-7
v_call: TRBV7-9
d_call: TRBD2
clone_size: -
cdr3_aa: CASSSSGLAGAEQYF
cdr3_nt: TGTGCCAGCAGCTCTTCGGGACTAGCGGGAGCCGAGCAGTACTTC

j_call: TRBJ2-7
v_call: TRBV6-5
d_call: -
clone_size: -
cdr3_aa: CASSSPGTYEQYF
cdr3_nt: TGTGCCAGCAGTTCCCCCGGGACCTACGAGCAGTACTTC

j_call: TRBJ2-1
v_call: TRBV4-1
d_call: -
clone_size: -
cdr3_aa: CASSPMITTGPDSYNEQFF
cdr3_nt: TGCGCCAGCAGCCCTATGATTACTACAGGGCCTGATTCCTACAATGAGCAGTTCTTC

j_call: TRBJ1-4
v_call: TRBV27
d_call: -
clone_size: -
cdr3_aa: CASSRVVDSTNEKLFF
cdr3_nt: TGTGCCAGCAGTAGGGTCGTGGACAGCACTAATGAAAAACTGTTTTTT

j_call: TRBJ1-1
v_call: TRBV5-1
d_call: -
clone_size: -
cdr3_aa: CASSLVRVDTEAFF
cdr3_nt: TGCGCCAGCAGCTTGGTCCGGGTCGACACTGAAGCTTTCTTT

j_call: TRBJ1-1
v_call: TRBV6-1
d_call: TRBD1
clone_size: -
cdr3_aa: CASTQGAMNTEAFF
cdr3_nt: TGTGCCAGCACACAGGGGGCGATGAACACTGAAGCTTTCTTT

j_call: TRBJ2-3
v_call: TRBV10-1
d_call: TRBD2
clone_size: -
cdr3_aa: CASRGGLAGGDTQYF
cdr3_nt: TGCGCCAGCAGGGGCGGACTAGCGGGAGGAGATACGCAGTATTTT